A selection of T cell receptor beta chains follows, all from one sample in a study of shared clonotypes between healthy human individuals. TCRdb's copy holds only in-frame clones and misses some; the assay was immunoSEQ multiplex PCR. The repertoire holds about 480,000 clones, with roughly 78% as singletons. The sample consisted of PBMCs. Source of these receptors: a middle-aged woman in good health. Some clones in this sample may be carry-over from other donors' samples. Each CDR3 is given with its conserved first and last residue. D genes are given only for firm matches. Some rows mark clone size as missing; the rest say once, few, many or name a class of expanded clone.

d_call	clone_size	v_call	j_call	cdr3_aa	cdr3_nt
-	-	TRBV19	TRBJ2-1	CASKDHSGGDEQFF	TGTGCCAGTAAGGACCACTCGGGCGGCGATGAGCAGTTCTTC
-	few	TRBV6-6	TRBJ1-2	CASSPRDRSYGYTF	TGTGCCAGCAGTCCCAGGGACCGCTCCTATGGCTACACCTTC
-	few	TRBV9	TRBJ2-3	CASSAGGLSSDTQYF	TGTGCCAGCAGCGCTGGGGGACTTTCCTCGGATACGCAGTATTTT
-	-	TRBV18	TRBJ1-1	CASSPSQGNTEAFF	TGTGCCAGCTCACCGTCACAGGGGAACACTGAAGCTTTCTTT
TRBD1	-	TRBV6-5	TRBJ2-1	CASSYRDRAYNEQFF	TGTGCCAGCAGTTACCGGGACAGGGCGTACAATGAGCAGTTCTTC
-	-	TRBV28	TRBJ1-4	CASRLQGEKLFF	TGTGCCAGCAGATTGCAGGGTGAAAAACTGTTTTTT
TRBD1	-	TRBV9	TRBJ2-1	CASRRQGNNEQFF	TGTGCCAGCAGGCGACAGGGTAACAATGAGCAGTTCTTC
-	few	TRBV28	TRBJ2-7	CASSLWPTYEQYF	TGTGCCAGCAGTTTATGGCCTACCTACGAGCAGTACTTC
-	few	TRBV27	TRBJ1-1	CASSPRRGIYAFF	TGTGCCAGCAGCCCGAGGAGAGGGATCTACGCTTTCTTT
-	-	TRBV18	TRBJ1-4	CASSPTRLGTTNEKLFF	TGTGCCAGCTCACCAACTCGGCTAGGCACAACTAATGAAAAACTGTTTTTT
TRBD1	-	TRBV10-3	TRBJ2-2	CAISFGQGAGAGELFF	TGTGCCATCAGCTTCGGACAGGGGGCAGGGGCCGGGGAGCTGTTTTTT
-	few	TRBV19	TRBJ1-2	CASRSGPRYGYTF	TGTGCCAGTAGATCGGGGCCCAGGTATGGCTACACCTTC
-	-	TRBV19	TRBJ1-3	CASSQDRGSGNTIYF	TGTGCCAGTAGCCAGGACCGTGGCTCTGGAAACACCATATATTTT
-	-	TRBV6-4	TRBJ2-1	CASSVRSGSYNEQFF	TGTGCCAGCAGTGTCCGATCGGGCTCCTACAATGAGCAGTTCTTC
TRBD2	-	TRBV18	TRBJ2-1	CASSPSGLAGDNEQFF	TGTGCCAGCTCACCTAGCGGACTAGCGGGAGACAATGAGCAGTTCTTC
TRBD2	-	TRBV6-1	TRBJ2-7	CASTSGTSYEQYF	TGTGCCAGCACTAGCGGCACCTCCTACGAGCAGTACTTC
TRBD1	-	TRBV7-2	TRBJ1-2	CASSLPGGRGQGYGYTF	TGTGCCAGCAGCTTACCCGGGGGGAGGGGACAGGGTTATGGCTACACCTTC
TRBD2	-	TRBV4-1	TRBJ2-1	CASSQVGLAVFNEQFF	TGCGCCAGCAGCCAAGTAGGGCTAGCGGTTTTCAATGAGCAGTTCTTC
TRBD1	few	TRBV6-1	TRBJ2-7	CATIPGRQGSYEQYF	TGTGCCACCATTCCTGGGCGACAGGGCAGCTACGAGCAGTACTTC
TRBD2	-	TRBV7-2	TRBJ2-1	CASSPSGSGSEQFF	TGTGCCAGCAGCCCCAGCGGGAGTGGCTCTGAGCAGTTCTTC
TRBD1	-	TRBV7-9	TRBJ2-3	CASSARRTGGPSTDTQYF	TGTGCCAGCAGCGCACGACGGACAGGGGGCCCGAGCACAGATACGCAGTATTTT
TRBD2	-	TRBV5-1	TRBJ2-7	CASGPLPSGSGGEQYF	TGCGCCAGCGGACCATTACCTAGCGGGAGTGGGGGAGAGCAGTACTTC
-	-	TRBV11-3	TRBJ2-1	CASSRLGQVNNEQFF	TGTGCCAGCAGCCGACTAGGCCAAGTTAACAATGAGCAGTTCTTC
-	-	TRBV28	TRBJ2-1	CASSFGDNEQFF	TGTGCCAGCAGTTTCGGGGACAATGAGCAGTTCTTC
-	-	TRBV9	TRBJ2-7	CASSVGVGVSYEQYF	TGTGCCAGCAGCGTAGGGGTAGGGGTGTCCTACGAGCAGTACTTC
-	few	TRBV18	TRBJ2-2	CASSPRGDTGELFF	TGTGCCAGCTCACCCAGGGGCGACACCGGGGAGCTGTTTTTT
-	-	TRBV19	TRBJ2-1	CASSVRVSSTDEQFF	TGTGCCAGTAGTGTCCGGGTCTCCAGCACCGATGAGCAGTTCTTC
-	-	TRBV7-7	TRBJ2-5	CASSLDGGAETQYF	TGTGCTAGCAGCTTAGATGGCGGGGCAGAGACCCAGTACTTC
TRBD2	-	TRBV4-2	TRBJ2-3	CASSQEGFYSAGGPQTDTQYF	TGTGCCAGCAGCCAAGAGGGGTTTTACTCGGCGGGAGGGCCACAAACAGATACGCAGTATTTT